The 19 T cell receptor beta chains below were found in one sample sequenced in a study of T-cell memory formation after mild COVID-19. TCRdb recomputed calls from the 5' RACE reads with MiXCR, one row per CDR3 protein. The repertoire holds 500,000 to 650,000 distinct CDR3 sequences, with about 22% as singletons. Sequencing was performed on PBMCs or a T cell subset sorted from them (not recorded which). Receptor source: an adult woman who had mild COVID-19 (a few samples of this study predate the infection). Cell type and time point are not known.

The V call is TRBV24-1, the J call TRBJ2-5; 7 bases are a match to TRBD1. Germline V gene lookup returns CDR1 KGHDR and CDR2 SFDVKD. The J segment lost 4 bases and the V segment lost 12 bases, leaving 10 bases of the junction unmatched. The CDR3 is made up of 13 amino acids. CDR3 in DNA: TGTGCCCGACCGAGAAGGGGGCTAGAGACCCAGTACTTC. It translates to CARPRRGLETQYF.

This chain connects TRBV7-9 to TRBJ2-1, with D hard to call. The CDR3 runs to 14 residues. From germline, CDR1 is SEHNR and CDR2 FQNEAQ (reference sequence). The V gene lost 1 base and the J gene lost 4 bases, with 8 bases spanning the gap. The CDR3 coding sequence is TGTGCCAGCAGCTTAGGTGTCCATTACAATGAGCAGTTCTTC. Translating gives CASSLGVHYNEQFF.

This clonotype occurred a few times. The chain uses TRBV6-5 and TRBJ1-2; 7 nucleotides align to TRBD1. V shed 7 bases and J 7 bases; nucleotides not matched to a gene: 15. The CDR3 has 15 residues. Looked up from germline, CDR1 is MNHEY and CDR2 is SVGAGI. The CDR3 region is CASNIRRDSDFGYTF. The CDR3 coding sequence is TGTGCCAGCAACATACGCCGGGACAGCGATTTTGGCTACACCTTC.

In nucleotides, the CDR3 is TGCAGTGCTAGAGGGGCAGGGGTTTTCTCCGAGCAGTACTTC. Its protein is CSARGAGVFSEQYF. V is TRBV20-1 and J is TRBJ2-7; a weak D match, TRBD1 (6 bases). The germline V gene encodes CDR1 DFQATT and CDR2 SNEGSKA (reference sequence). The CDR3 has 14 amino acids. The ends were cut back, 1 base at V and 6 bases at J, with 16 bases in the middle.

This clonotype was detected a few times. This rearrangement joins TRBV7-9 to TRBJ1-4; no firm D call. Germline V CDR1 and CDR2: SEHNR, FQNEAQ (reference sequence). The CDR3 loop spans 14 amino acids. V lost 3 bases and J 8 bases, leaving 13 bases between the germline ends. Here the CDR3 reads CASSFTSGGEKLFF. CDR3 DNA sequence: TGTGCCAGCAGCTTCACCAGTGGAGGCGAAAAACTGTTTTTT. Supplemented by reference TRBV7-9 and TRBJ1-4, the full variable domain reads DTGVSQNPRHKITKRGQNVTFRCDPISEHNRLYWYRQTLGQGPEFLTYFQNEAQLEKSRLLSDRFSAERPKGSFSTLEIQRTEQGDSAMYLCASSFTSGGEKLFFGSGTQLSVL.

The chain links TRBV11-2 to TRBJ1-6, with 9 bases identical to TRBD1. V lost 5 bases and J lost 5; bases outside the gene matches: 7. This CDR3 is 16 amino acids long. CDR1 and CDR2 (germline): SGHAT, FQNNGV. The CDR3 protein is CASSQGDRGNNSPLHF. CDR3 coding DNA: TGTGCCAGCAGCCAAGGTGACAGGGGGAATAATTCACCCCTCCACTTT. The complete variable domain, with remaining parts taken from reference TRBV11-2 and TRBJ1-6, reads EAGVAQSPRYKIIEKRQSVAFWCNPISGHATLYWYQQILGQGPKLLIQFQNNGVVDDSQLPKDRFSAERLKGVDSTLKIQPAKLEDSAVYLCASSQGDRGNNSPLHFGNGTRLTVT.

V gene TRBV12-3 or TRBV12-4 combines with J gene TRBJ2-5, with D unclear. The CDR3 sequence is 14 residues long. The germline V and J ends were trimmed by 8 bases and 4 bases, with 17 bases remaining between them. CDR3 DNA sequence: TGTGCCAGCTTATTACGGACCTCGGGAGAGACCCAGTACTTC. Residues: CASLLRTSGETQYF.

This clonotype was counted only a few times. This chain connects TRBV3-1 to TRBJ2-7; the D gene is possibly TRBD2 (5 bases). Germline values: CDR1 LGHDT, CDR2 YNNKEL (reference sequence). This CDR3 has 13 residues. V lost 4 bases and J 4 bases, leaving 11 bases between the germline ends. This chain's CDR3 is CASSPYRGYEQYF. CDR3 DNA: TGTGCCAGCAGCCCCTACCGGGGATACGAGCAGTACTTC.

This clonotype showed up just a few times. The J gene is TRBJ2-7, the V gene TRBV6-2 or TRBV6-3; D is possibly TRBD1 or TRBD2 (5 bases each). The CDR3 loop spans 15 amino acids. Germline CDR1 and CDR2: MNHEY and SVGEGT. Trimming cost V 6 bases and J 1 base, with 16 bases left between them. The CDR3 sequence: CASRSRQGGSYEQYF. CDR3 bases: TGTGCCAGCAGATCCCGCCAGGGCGGGTCCTACGAGCAGTACTTC.

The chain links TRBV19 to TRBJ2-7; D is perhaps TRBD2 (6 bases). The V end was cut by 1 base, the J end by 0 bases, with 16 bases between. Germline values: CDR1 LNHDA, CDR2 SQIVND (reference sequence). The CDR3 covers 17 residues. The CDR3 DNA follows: TGTGCCAGTAGTATAGCGGGCGGGGAGCGGAGCTCCTACGAGCAGTACTTC. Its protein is CASSIAGGERSSYEQYF.

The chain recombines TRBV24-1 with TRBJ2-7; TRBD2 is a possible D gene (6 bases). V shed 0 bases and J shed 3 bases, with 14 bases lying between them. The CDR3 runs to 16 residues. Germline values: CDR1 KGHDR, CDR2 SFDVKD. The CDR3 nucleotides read TGTGCCACCAGTGATTTGGGGCTAGCGTCACTCTACGAGCAGTACTTC. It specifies CATSDLGLASLYEQYF.

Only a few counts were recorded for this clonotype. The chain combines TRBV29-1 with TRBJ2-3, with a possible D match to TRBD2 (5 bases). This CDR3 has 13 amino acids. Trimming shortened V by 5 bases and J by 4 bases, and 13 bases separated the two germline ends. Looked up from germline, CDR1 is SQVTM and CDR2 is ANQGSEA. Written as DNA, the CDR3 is TGCAGCGTTATCCAGGCGGGCGCAGATACGCAGTATTTT. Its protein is CSVIQAGADTQYF.

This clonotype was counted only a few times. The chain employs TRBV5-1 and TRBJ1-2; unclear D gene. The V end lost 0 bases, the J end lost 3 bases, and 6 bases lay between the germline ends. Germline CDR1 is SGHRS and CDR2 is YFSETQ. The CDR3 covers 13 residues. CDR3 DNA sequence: TGCGCCAGCAGCTTGGACGAGTACTATGGCTACACCTTC. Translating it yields CASSLDEYYGYTF.

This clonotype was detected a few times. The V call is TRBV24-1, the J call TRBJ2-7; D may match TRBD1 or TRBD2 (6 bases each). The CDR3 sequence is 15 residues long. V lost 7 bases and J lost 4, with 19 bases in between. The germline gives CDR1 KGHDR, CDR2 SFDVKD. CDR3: CATRPSWGALYEQYF. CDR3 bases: TGTGCCACCAGACCCAGTTGGGGGGCTTTGTACGAGCAGTACTTC.

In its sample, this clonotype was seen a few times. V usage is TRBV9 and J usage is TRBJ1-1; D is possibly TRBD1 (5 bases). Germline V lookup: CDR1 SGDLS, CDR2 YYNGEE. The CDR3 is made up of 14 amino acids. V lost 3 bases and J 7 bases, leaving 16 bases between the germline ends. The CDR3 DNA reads TGTGCCAGCAGCGCGGAAGAGGGACTTAGTGAAGCTTTCTTT. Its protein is CASSAEEGLSEAFF.

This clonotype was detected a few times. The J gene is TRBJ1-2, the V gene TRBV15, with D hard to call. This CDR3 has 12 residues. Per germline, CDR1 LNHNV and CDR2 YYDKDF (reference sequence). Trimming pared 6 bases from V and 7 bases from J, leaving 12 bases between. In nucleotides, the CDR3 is TGTGCCACCAGGTCAGGTAACCGTGGCTACACCTTC. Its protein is CATRSGNRGYTF. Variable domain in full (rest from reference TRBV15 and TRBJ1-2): DAMVIQNPRYQVTQFGKPVTLSCSQTLNHNVMYWYQQKSSQAPKLLFHYYDKDFNNEADTPDNFQSRRPNTSFCFLDIRSPGLGDTAMYLCATRSGNRGYTFGSGTRLTVV.

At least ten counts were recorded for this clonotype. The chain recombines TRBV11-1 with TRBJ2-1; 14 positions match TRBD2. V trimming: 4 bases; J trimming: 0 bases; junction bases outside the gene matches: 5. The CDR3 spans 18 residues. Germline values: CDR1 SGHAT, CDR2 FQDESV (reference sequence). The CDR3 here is CASSSGTSGGRSYNEQFF. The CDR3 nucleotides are TGTGCCAGCAGCTCAGGGACTAGCGGGGGCCGCTCCTACAATGAGCAGTTCTTC.

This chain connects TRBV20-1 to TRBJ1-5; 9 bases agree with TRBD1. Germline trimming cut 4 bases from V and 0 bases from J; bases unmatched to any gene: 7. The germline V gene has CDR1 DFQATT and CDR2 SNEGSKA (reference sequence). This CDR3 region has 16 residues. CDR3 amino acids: CSANKGQGYSNQPQHF. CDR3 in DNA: TGCAGTGCTAACAAGGGACAGGGATATAGCAATCAGCCCCAGCATTTT.

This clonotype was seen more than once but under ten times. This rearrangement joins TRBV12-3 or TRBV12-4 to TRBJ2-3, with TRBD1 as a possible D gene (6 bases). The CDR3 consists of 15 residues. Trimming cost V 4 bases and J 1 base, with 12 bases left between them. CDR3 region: CASSYRVGGTDTQYF. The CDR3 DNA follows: TGTGCCAGCAGTTACAGGGTTGGAGGCACAGATACGCAGTATTTT.